A selection of T cell receptor beta chains follows, all from one sample in a study of blood T cells in healthy people across ages. TCRdb used MiXCR to reprocess the 5' RACE reads, holding one entry per CDR3 protein. The sample has about 1.6 million distinct CDR3 sequences; about 31% are singletons. Sample: blood. The source is a woman aged 25 to 39 in good health. Both conserved end residues are part of each CDR3. D genes are given only for firm matches. Some rows mark clone size as missing; the rest say once, few, many or name a class of expanded clone.

TRBV7-9	TRBJ2-1	NA	TRBD2	CASSNGLAGGHQQFF	TGTGCCAGCAGCAATGGACTAGCGGGGGGCCATCAGCAGTTCTTC
TRBV19	TRBJ2-1	NA	NA	CASSTGTPQYNEQFF	TGTGCCAGTAGCACCGGGACTCCCCAGTACAATGAGCAGTTCTTC
TRBV6-5	TRBJ2-5	NA	TRBD2	CASSPGAGGPETRYF	TGTGCCAGCAGCCCCGGGGCGGGAGGGCCAGAGACCCGGTACTTC
TRBV20-1	TRBJ2-7	NA	TRBD2	CSAQTGGREGYEQYF	TGCAGTGCTCAGACGGGGGGGCGGGAAGGGTACGAGCAGTACTTC
TRBV15	TRBJ2-7	few	TRBD1	CATSGGWSSYEQYF	TGTGCCACCTCAGGGGGATGGAGCTCCTACGAGCAGTACTTC
TRBV14	TRBJ2-4	NA	NA	CASSQLKTGSKNIQYF	TGTGCCAGCAGCCAACTCAAAACAGGGTCCAAAAACATTCAGTACTTC
TRBV7-9	TRBJ1-1	NA	NA	CASSGGPVRTEAFF	TGTGCCAGCTCGGGGGGACCCGTCCGGACTGAAGCTTTCTTT
TRBV5-1	TRBJ1-6	few	NA	CASSFDSSYNSPLHF	TGCGCCAGCAGCTTCGACAGTTCCTATAATTCACCCCTCCACTTT
TRBV20-1	TRBJ1-5	few	TRBD1	CSASGQGVIRDQPQHF	TGCAGTGCTTCTGGACAGGGTGTCATTCGTGATCAGCCCCAGCATTTT
TRBV20-1	TRBJ1-1	NA	TRBD1	CSARGDRVGMNTEAFF	TGCAGTGCTAGGGGAGACAGGGTAGGAATGAACACTGAAGCTTTCTTT
TRBV4-2	TRBJ1-4	NA	TRBD1	CASSQGIGTEYPTNEKLFF	TGTGCCAGCAGCCAAGGGATCGGGACAGAATATCCAACTAATGAAAAACTGTTTTTT
TRBV20-1	TRBJ2-3	NA	NA	CSARDEGPDTQYF	TGCAGTGCTAGAGATGAGGGGCCAGATACGCAGTATTTT
TRBV6-6	TRBJ2-3	few	NA	CASSPPGTPQMGYF	TGTGCCAGCAGTCCCCCGGGGACACCTCAGATGGGGTATTTT
TRBV11-2	TRBJ2-5	NA	NA	CASSRLGGGTQYF	TGTGCCAGCAGCCGACTAGGGGGGGGGACCCAGTACTTC
TRBV30	TRBJ2-3	few	TRBD2	CASQRAGVQYF	TGTGCCTCCCAGAGGGCGGGGGTGCAGTATTTT
TRBV4-3	TRBJ1-1	NA	NA	CASSQDLGRLNTEAFF	TGCGCCAGCAGCCAAGATCTCGGACGGTTGAACACTGAAGCTTTCTTT
TRBV7-9	TRBJ2-7	NA	NA	CANSTGMGYEQYF	TGTGCCAACAGTACAGGGATGGGGTACGAGCAGTACTTC
TRBV13	TRBJ2-7	many	NA	CASSPERGRSYEQYF	TGTGCCAGCAGCCCAGAAAGGGGCCGGTCCTACGAGCAGTACTTC
TRBV14	TRBJ1-2	NA	NA	CASSIDRIYGYTF	TGTGCCAGCAGCATCGACAGAATCTATGGCTACACCTTC
TRBV20-1	TRBJ2-1	few	NA	CSAILQVVKGSYYNEQFF	TGCAGTGCCATTCTTCAGGTAGTGAAGGGGTCTTACTACAATGAGCAGTTCTTC
TRBV15	TRBJ1-6	few	NA	CATSTKRESPLHF	TGTGCCACCAGCACGAAGCGCGAATCACCCCTCCACTTT
TRBV12-5	TRBJ2-3	few	NA	CASALSGDTQYF	TGTGCTAGTGCCCTATCCGGGGATACGCAGTATTTT
TRBV20-1	TRBJ1-2	many	NA	CSAGPTNYGYTF	TGCAGTGCCGGACCTACTAACTATGGCTACACCTTC